Described below is a single T cell receptor (beta chain) sequence and its context. Its target is not known. The data were produced by immunoSEQ multiplex PCR, yet TCRdb's version contains in-frame clones alone and is incomplete. The sample yields 850,000 to 1,200,000 clones, 70% to 80% seen once. This specimen comes from a study of shared clonotypes between healthy human individuals. Study outcomes and limitations: Among the subsets, naive ones generally showed larger estimated richness than memory ones. Donor clonotype sharing was expected to depend on sequencing depth. Non-shared clonotypes had lower generation probabilities than those shared by all four donors.

This CDR3 is built from 14 residues. CDR1 is MGHRA and CDR2 is YSYEKL in the germline V gene. The ends were cut back, 1 base at V and 3 bases at J, with 10 bases in the middle. This chain uses TRBV4-1 with TRBJ2-7; a weak D match, TRBD2 (5 bases). This sequence originates from a man younger than 30 in good health. Sequenced sample: memory CD4+ T cells sorted from blood. Subset denoted: CD45RA-negative fraction. CDR3 protein: CASSQGLSGYEQYF. CDR3 nucleotide sequence: TGCGCCAGCAGCCAAGGCTTGAGCGGCTACGAGCAGTACTTC.